The 27 T cell receptor beta chains listed next were all sequenced from one sample in a study of T cells in tuberculosis (dated by TCRdb to about 2018). The library was made by the immunoSEQ multiplex PCR assay. TCRdb retrieved this table from immuneACCESS and kept in-frame rearrangements only. Not all clones are present; in checked studies, unresolved V genes account for under half, and no reason is known for the remainder. A total of 37,000 or so clones appear in this sample, 90% to 95% of them only once. Around 10% of the sample rests with the top ten. The source material was PBMCs. The receptors originated from a donor aged 10-29 years with latent tuberculosis or without tuberculosis infection. Some clones in this sample may be carry-over from other donors' samples.

V and J are TRBV4-3 and TRBJ2-7; weak D call: TRBD1 (6 bases). The CDR3 is 15 residues long. The germline V gene encodes CDR1 LGHNA and CDR2 YSLEER. The ends were cut back, 4 bases at V and 4 bases at J, with 17 bases in the middle. CDR3 residues: CASSLATGESYEQYF. The CDR3, as DNA: TGCGCCAGCAGCCTCGCGACAGGTGAATCTTACGAGCAGTACTTC.

This chain connects TRBV5-6 to TRBJ1-2; 8 nucleotides align to TRBD1. The CDR3 is made up of 18 amino acids. Germline CDR1 and CDR2: SGHDT and YYEEEE. J gave up 4 bases and V 4 bases, and 18 bases lay outside the gene matches. The chain's CDR3 is CASSLGWTGQEGAYGYTF. CDR3 coding DNA: TGTGCCAGCAGCCTAGGTTGGACAGGGCAAGAGGGGGCCTATGGCTACACCTTC.

The chain joins TRBV19 to TRBJ2-1, with 7 bases that match TRBD2. V dropped 6 bases and J dropped 0; count of bases not matched to a gene: 5. CDR1 is LNHDA and CDR2 is SQIVND in the germline V gene (reference sequence). The CDR3 contains 15 residues. CDR3 residues: CASRLAGVSYNEQFF. DNA of the CDR3: TGTGCCAGTAGATTAGCGGGTGTCTCCTACAATGAGCAGTTCTTC.

This chain connects TRBV5-1 to TRBJ2-7; 7 positions match TRBD1. The CDR3 runs to 14 residues. Per the germline V gene, CDR1 is SGHRS and CDR2 is YFSETQ. The trim removed 3 bases at V and 4 bases at J, leaving 7 bases unmatched. The CDR3 coding sequence is TGCGCCAGCAGCTCTGGGACAGCGACATACGAGCAGTACTTC. Amino acid sequence: CASSSGTATYEQYF.

This chain uses TRBV4-1 with TRBJ1-6; TRBD1 matches 9 bases. CDR3 length: 15 amino acids. Germline values: CDR1 MGHRA, CDR2 YSYEKL. Germline trimming cut 3 bases from V and 6 bases from J; bases unmatched to any gene: 3. The CDR3 nucleotides read TGCGCCAGCAGCCAGATGGGACAGGGTAATTCACCCCTCCACTTT. This encodes CASSQMGQGNSPLHF.

The chain carries TRBV9 and TRBJ1-2; the match to TRBD1 covers 7 bases. The CDR3 runs to 16 residues. Germline assignment: CDR1 SGDLS and CDR2 YYNGEE. The ends lost 2 bases at V and 2 bases at J; junction bases unmatched: 9. CDR3 region: CASSVSTGRGNYGYTF. Written as DNA, the CDR3 is TGTGCCAGCAGCGTTTCTACGGGCAGGGGGAACTATGGCTACACCTTC.

This chain uses TRBV5-6 with TRBJ2-3, with 9 bases identical to TRBD1. V shed 0 bases, J shed 2 bases, and the junction held 1 base outside the gene matches. The CDR3 consists of 15 residues. From germline, CDR1 is SGHDT and CDR2 YYEEEE. CDR3 DNA sequence: TGTGCCAGCAGCTTGGACAGGGGGCTCACAGATACGCAGTATTTT. It is translated as CASSLDRGLTDTQYF.

This clone was recorded only once. The rearrangement joins TRBV12-5 to TRBJ2-5; D gene ambiguous. V was cut by 0 bases and J by 5 bases, with 7 bases left in between. Looked up from germline, CDR1 is LGHNT and CDR2 is FRNRAP. CDR3 length: 13 residues. The CDR3 protein is CASGLVFSETQYF. The CDR3 coding sequence is TGTGCTAGTGGTTTGGTTTTTTCGGAGACCCAGTACTTC.

The V gene is TRBV11-3, the J gene TRBJ2-2, with no clear D. CDR3 size: 11 residues. The germline V and J ends were trimmed by 7 bases and 4 bases, with 4 bases remaining between them. Germline V gives CDR1 SGHNT, CDR2 YENEEA. The CDR3 sequence is CASTSTGELFF. The CDR3 DNA reads as TGTGCCAGCACGTCCACCGGGGAGCTGTTTTTT.

The chain uses TRBV7-8 and TRBJ2-7; TRBD2 aligns across 7 bases. Germline values: CDR1 SGHVS, CDR2 FQNEAQ. CDR3 length equals 16 residues. Trimming cost V 1 base and J 2 bases; bases outside gene matches: 8. In nucleotides, the CDR3 is TGTGCCAGCAGCTTAGGGTCGCGGGGGATCACCTACGAGCAGTACTTC. This translates into CASSLGSRGITYEQYF.

V gene TRBV10-2 combines with J gene TRBJ2-7; the match to TRBD1 covers 7 bases. Unmatched junction bases numbered 7, after V lost 6 bases and J lost 5 bases. Germline V gene lookup returns CDR1 WSHSY and CDR2 SAAADI. This CDR3 comprises 13 residues. The CDR3: CASRFPGGNEQYF. DNA of the CDR3: TGCGCCAGCAGGTTCCCAGGGGGTAACGAGCAGTACTTC.

The J gene is TRBJ1-5, the V gene TRBV21-1. TRBV21-1 is labeled a pseudogene. This CDR3 contains 14 residues. CDR3 coding DNA: TGTGCCAGCCATAGCCGGGGTAGGGAACAGCCCCAGCATTTT. It yields the protein CASHSRGREQPQHF.

CDR3 sequence (DNA): TGTGCCAGCAGCCCTGGACTAGCGGTTAGCACAGATACGCAGTATTTT. Translated: CASSPGLAVSTDTQYF. The chain joins TRBV7-2 to TRBJ2-3; 10 bases align to TRBD2. Germline CDR1 and CDR2: SGHTA and FQGNSA. After removal of 5 bases from V and 0 bases from J, the junction contained 5 bases not matched to a gene. The CDR3 has 16 residues. The variable domain in full, completed from reference TRBV7-2 and TRBJ2-3, reads GAGVSQSPSNKVTEKGKDVELRCDPISGHTALYWYRQSLGQGLEFLIYFQGNSAPDKSGLPSDRFSAERTGGSVSTLTIQRTQQEDSAVYLCASSPGLAVSTDTQYFGPGTRLTVL.

J is TRBJ2-3 and V is TRBV6-9, with 7 bases fitting TRBD2. Germline CDR1 and CDR2: MNHGY and SVAAGI. Losses at the gene ends were 0 bases for V and 8 bases for J; bases not matched to a gene: 5. The CDR3 totals 14 residues. For the CDR3, the DNA is TGTGCCAGCAGTTATTCGAATGGGGGGGGTACGCAGTATTTT. It specifies CASSYSNGGGTQYF.

The CDR3 bases are TGTGCCAGCAGCTTATCAGGGAACACTGAAGCTTTCTTT. Translating it yields CASSLSGNTEAFF. This chain joins TRBV7-3 and TRBJ1-1; D gene uncertain. CDR1 and CDR2 (germline): SGHTA, FQGTGA. Trimming took 2 bases from V and 1 from J, leaving 5 bases between them. The CDR3 sequence is 13 residues long. Full variable domain (remainder filled in from reference TRBV7-3 and TRBJ1-1): GAGVSQTPSNKVTEKGKYVELRCDPISGHTALYWYRQSLGQGPEFLIYFQGTGAADDSGLPNDRFFAVRPEGSVSTLKIQRTERGDSAVYLCASSLSGNTEAFFGQGTRLTVV.

V usage is TRBV27 and J usage is TRBJ2-1; 11 positions agree with TRBD2. J lost 5 bases, V lost 4 bases, and 4 bases had no gene match. CDR1 and CDR2 (germline): MNHEY, SMNVEV (reference sequence). This CDR3 region has 15 residues. CDR3 sequence reads: CASSSGTSGHNEQFF. The CDR3 nucleotides are TGTGCCAGCAGTTCCGGGACTAGCGGCCACAATGAGCAGTTCTTC.

The rearrangement links TRBV5-1 to TRBJ2-7, with 7 bases lining up with TRBD2. Germline CDR1 reads SGHRS; CDR2 reads YFSETQ. V gave up 4 bases and J gave up 0 bases; unmatched junction bases: 10. CDR3 length: 16 residues. The CDR3 region is CASSPAGRGSSYEQYF. CDR3 in DNA: TGCGCCAGCAGCCCCGCTGGGCGGGGGAGCTCCTACGAGCAGTACTTC. The full variable domain, its missing parts supplied by reference TRBV5-1 and TRBJ2-7, is KAGVTQTPRYLIKTRGQQVTLSCSPISGHRSVSWYQQTPGQGLQFLFEYFSETQRNKGNFPGRFSGRQFSNSRSEMNVSTLELGDSALYLCASSPAGRGSSYEQYFGPGTRLTVT.

This chain uses TRBV5-4 with TRBJ1-1, with unresolved D. Germline values: CDR1 SGHNT, CDR2 YYREEE (reference sequence). V was trimmed by 10 bases and J by 1 base, leaving 11 bases between them. This CDR3 contains 12 residues. CDR3 DNA sequence: TGTGCCTCGTCGGCGGGGAACACTGAAGCTTTCTTT. Translated: CASSAGNTEAFF. The whole variable domain, filled in from reference TRBV5-4 and TRBJ1-1, reads ETGVTQSPTHLIKTRGQQVTLRCSSQSGHNTVSWYQQALGQGPQFIFQYYREEENGRGNFPPRFSGLQFPNYSSELNVNALELDDSALYLCASSAGNTEAFFGQGTRLTVV.

The chain carries TRBV25-1 and TRBJ1-1; TRBD1 is a possible D gene (6 bases). Germline values: CDR1 MGHDK, CDR2 SYGVNS. Trimming took off 8 bases at V and 3 bases at J, with 13 bases between the two ends. This CDR3 has 13 amino acids. CDR3 region: CASGRGRHTEAFF. The CDR3 region has the DNA TGTGCCAGCGGGCGGGGGCGGCACACTGAAGCTTTCTTT. The variable domain in full, with the rest retrieved from reference TRBV25-1 and TRBJ1-1, is EADIYQTPRYLVIGTGKKITLECSQTMGHDKMYWYQQDPGMELHLIHYSYGVNSTEKGDLSSESTVSRIRTEHFPLTLESARPSHTSQYLCASGRGRHTEAFFGQGTRLTVV.

The CDR3 loop is CAISPGHNTGELFF. Here the CDR3 DNA reads TGTGCCATCAGTCCGGGACATAACACCGGGGAGCTGTTTTTT. The chain links TRBV10-3 to TRBJ2-2, with D tentatively TRBD1 (6 bases). Trimming took off 5 bases at V and 2 bases at J, with 9 bases between the two ends. Germline CDR1 is ENHRY and CDR2 is SYGVKD. The CDR3 loop spans 14 amino acids.

J is TRBJ2-7 and V is TRBV5-5, with TRBD1 identical over 9 bases. With 1 base clipped from V and 1 base from J, the junction kept 6 bases outside the gene matches. Germline V gene sequence: CDR1 SGHKS, CDR2 YYEKEE (reference sequence). This CDR3 contains 16 residues. As DNA, the CDR3 is TGTGCCAGCAGCTTGCGTTCCGGGACAGGGTCCTACGAGCAGTACTTC. Its translation is CASSLRSGTGSYEQYF. The entire variable domain, with the rest obtained from reference TRBV5-5 and TRBJ2-7, is as follows: DAGVTQSPTHLIKTRGQQVTLRCSPISGHKSVSWYQQVLGQGPQFIFQYYEKEERGRGNFPDRFSARQFPNYSSELNVNALLLGDSALYLCASSLRSGTGSYEQYFGPGTRLTVT.

This chain links TRBV5-1 with TRBJ2-6; weak D call: TRBD1 (5 bases). The CDR3 runs to 20 residues. CDR1 and CDR2 from the germline V gene are SGHRS and YFSETQ. Trimming stripped 0 bases from V and 1 base from J, with 20 bases between. CDR3 in amino acids: CASSLGSTALFPSGANVLTF. The CDR3 region has the DNA TGCGCCAGCAGCTTGGGGTCGACAGCCCTCTTTCCATCTGGGGCCAACGTCCTGACTTTC.

The chain uses TRBV30 and TRBJ1-2; 7 nucleotides match TRBD1. The CDR3 sequence is 14 residues long. Per germline, CDR1 GTSNPN and CDR2 SVGIG (reference sequence). The V gene end was trimmed by 5 bases and the J gene end by 5 bases; junction bases not matched to a gene: 11. CDR3 sequence: CAWDLGTALYGYTF. CDR3 coding DNA: TGTGCCTGGGACCTAGGGACAGCTCTTTATGGCTACACCTTC.

Note on this clone: Germline is not matched at one junction end, which may reflect a read error. The chain couples TRBV5-4 to TRBJ2-3, with 7 bases matching TRBD1. CDR1 SGHNT and CDR2 YYREEE come from the germline V gene (reference sequence). This CDR3 is built from 16 residues. In nucleotides, the CDR3 is TGTGCCAGTAGCTCCCCATCGGACAGGCGAGGAGATACGCAGTATTTT. It codes for CASSSPSDRRGDTQYF.

This chain joins TRBV11-2 and TRBJ1-1; D ambiguous. Germline lookup yields CDR1 SGHAT and CDR2 FQNNGV. The length of the CDR3 is 13 residues. V was trimmed by 2 bases and J by 6 bases, leaving 10 bases between them. Here the CDR3 reads CASSLSGKAEAFF. The CDR3 coding sequence is TGTGCCAGCAGCTTATCAGGAAAGGCTGAAGCTTTCTTT.

The V gene is TRBV6-5, the J gene TRBJ2-5; weak D call: TRBD2 (6 bases). From germline, CDR1 is MNHEY and CDR2 SVGAGI. The CDR3 loop spans 15 amino acids. V was clipped by 4 bases and J by 2 bases, with 14 bases between them. The CDR3 DNA is TGTGCCAGCAGTTCCCGGGACGGGGGACAAGAGACCCAGTACTTC. Its protein product is CASSSRDGGQETQYF.

This chain links TRBV5-1 with TRBJ1-1; maybe TRBD1 (5 bases). CDR3 length: 15 residues. CDR1 is SGHRS and CDR2 is YFSETQ in the germline V gene. The ends were cut back, 3 bases at V and 6 bases at J, with 18 bases in the middle. The CDR3 protein is CASSWSRGTFAEAFF. CDR3 coding DNA: TGCGCCAGCAGCTGGAGTCGGGGGACTTTCGCTGAAGCTTTCTTT.